These T cell receptor beta chains were read from a single sample in a study of blood T cell repertoires in COVID-19. Sequenced by immunoSEQ multiplex PCR; TCRdb stores in-frame clones only, minus some. The sample records about 220,000 clones, 65% to 85% being singletons. Sequenced material: peripheral blood. The receptor set was obtained from a woman aged 25 to 39 who had recovered from COVID-19. Each CDR3 is given with its conserved first and last residue. A D gene is named only where the DNA matches it firmly. The size field is filled for only some rows; it gives once, few, many or a size class.

size | J | length | V | D | DNA | CDR3
once | TRBJ2-7 | 14 | TRBV29-1 | TRBD1 | TGCAGCGCAGAGGCGGGACAGGGGGCCTACGAGCAGTACTTC | CSAEAGQGAYEQYF
once | TRBJ2-1 | 12 | TRBV19 | NA | TGTGCCAGTACGCGTTCGGGTAATGAGCAGTTCTTC | CASTRSGNEQFF
NA | TRBJ2-1 | 18 | TRBV6-1 | TRBD2 | TGTGCCAGCAGTGAATCCCAAAGGGGACTAGCGGGAGAGGAGGAGCAGTTCTTC | CASSESQRGLAGEEEQFF
NA | TRBJ1-1 | 15 | TRBV5-5 | NA | TGTGCCAGCAGCTTGGGCCCAACCTGGGGGGAGGAAGCTTTCTTT | CASSLGPTWGEEAFF
NA | TRBJ2-2 | 15 | TRBV28 | TRBD2 | TGTGCCAGCAGTTCAGGGGGACTAGCGGGTGGGGAGCTGTTTTTT | CASSSGGLAGGELFF
few | TRBJ1-2 | 16 | TRBV7-9 | TRBD1 | TGTGCCAGCAGGAGTTACCGGGACAGAGCTAACTATGGCTACACCTTC | CASRSYRDRANYGYTF
NA | TRBJ1-2 | 14 | TRBV5-1 | NA | TGCGCCAGCAGCTTGGGGACAGTGGACTATGGCTACACCTTC | CASSLGTVDYGYTF
NA | TRBJ2-7 | 16 | TRBV7-9 | TRBD2 | TGTGCCAGCAGCGATAGGGTAGTAGCGGGGTCTTACGAGCAGTACTTC | CASSDRVVAGSYEQYF
NA | TRBJ2-1 | 15 | TRBV4-1 | TRBD2 | TGCGCCAGCAGCCAACTAGCGGGCGCCTACAATGAGCAGTTCTTC | CASSQLAGAYNEQFF
NA | TRBJ2-1 | 18 | TRBV7-3 | TRBD2 | TGTGCCAGCAGCCCCTCGGGACTAGCGGGATATCGTTACAATGAGCAGTTCTTC | CASSPSGLAGYRYNEQFF
few | TRBJ2-1 | 15 | TRBV6-1 | NA | TGTGCCAGCAGTGAATGGGGAGGATCCCACAATGAGCAGTTCTTC | CASSEWGGSHNEQFF
few | TRBJ1-3 | 13 | TRBV24-1 | NA | TGTGCCACCAGTGACAACTCTGGAAACACCATATATTTT | CATSDNSGNTIYF
NA | TRBJ2-3 | 15 | TRBV2 | NA | TGTGCCGCACAGAAACCGGGACATGATACAGATACGCAGTATTTT | CAAQKPGHDTDTQYF
NA | TRBJ2-3 | 14 | TRBV19 | TRBD1 | TGTGCCAGCTCGACAGGGGGCAACACAGATACGCAGTATTTT | CASSTGGNTDTQYF
once | TRBJ1-1 | 14 | TRBV30 | NA | TGTGCCTGGAGGTTCCAGGGGAAAAACACTGAAGCTTTCTTT | CAWRFQGKNTEAFF
NA | TRBJ1-4 | 14 | TRBV29-1 | TRBD1 | TGCAGCGTTATCTGGACAGGGGGAGACGAAAAACTGTTTTTT | CSVIWTGGDEKLFF
NA | TRBJ1-6 | 13 | TRBV2 | NA | TGTGCCAGCAACAGGGCCGATAATTCACCCCTCCACTTT | CASNRADNSPLHF
NA | TRBJ2-5 | 18 | TRBV6-1 | TRBD1 | TGTGCCAGCAGTGTCAGGGGGCGAGAGGCAGGTCGCCAAGAGACCCAGTACTTC | CASSVRGREAGRQETQYF
NA | TRBJ2-5 | 12 | TRBV28 | NA | TGTGCCAGCAGGGAGGGTCAAGAGACCCAGTACTTC | CASREGQETQYF
NA | TRBJ2-3 | 15 | TRBV19 | NA | TGTGCCAGTAGTATCGGCAGGCCGGGCACAGATACGCAGTATTTT | CASSIGRPGTDTQYF
NA | TRBJ1-2 | 17 | TRBV27 | TRBD1 | TGTGCCCTCAGTGCCAAGGAACAATGGACAGGGAGTTATGGCTACACCTTC | CALSAKEQWTGSYGYTF
NA | TRBJ1-4 | 15 | TRBV19 | TRBD1 | TGTGCCAGTAGTAAGGAGGGGGCGACCAAAAAAAAACTGTTTTTT | CASSKEGATKKKLFF
NA | TRBJ2-2 | 14 | TRBV6-5 | NA | TGTGCCAGCAGTTACGACTATTTCGGCGGGGAGCTGTTTTTT | CASSYDYFGGELFF
NA | TRBJ1-5 | 15 | TRBV11-3 | NA | TGTGCCAGCAACAGCACACACCCCGGAAATCAGCCCCAGCATTTT | CASNSTHPGNQPQHF
few | TRBJ1-5 | 17 | TRBV21-1 | NA | TGTGCCAGCAGCAAAGGGGCTTGGCAGAGGGCTAATCAGCCCCAGCATTTT | CASSKGAWQRANQPQHF
NA | TRBJ2-7 | 13 | TRBV10-1 | TRBD2 | TGCGCCAGCAGTGAGGATGGCGGGGGCGAGCAGTACTTC | CASSEDGGGEQYF
NA | TRBJ2-7 | 15 | TRBV6-1 | TRBD2 | TGTGCCAGCAGTGAAGAACCGGGACTAGCGTACGAGCAGTACTTC | CASSEEPGLAYEQYF
NA | TRBJ2-5 | 14 | TRBV5-1 | TRBD1 | TGCGCCAGCAGCCCCGGACAGGGGTTAAAGACCCAGTACTTC | CASSPGQGLKTQYF